The next 30 T cell receptor beta chains were all read from a single sample in a study of radiotherapy plus CTLA-4 blockade in lung cancer. Repertoires were generated with immunoSEQ multiplex PCR, while TCRdb's copy carries only in-frame clones and drops some. The sample gives roughly 50,000 clones, around 77% of which show up once; 11% is in the top ten. Sequenced material: peripheral blood, taken from a patient treated with radiotherapy plus ipilimumab. All receptors derive from a human donor with non-small cell lung cancer who had stable disease on radiotherapy plus ipilimumab.

This clone was observed a handful of times. The chain carries TRBV6-5 and TRBJ2-7, with 9 nucleotides matching TRBD1. Germline trimming cut 6 bases from V and 2 bases from J; bases unmatched to any gene: 5. This CDR3 is built from 14 residues. Germline V gives CDR1 MNHEY, CDR2 SVGAGI. The CDR3 region has the DNA TGTGCCAGCAGACCGGGACAGGGTACCTACGAGCAGTACGTC. Amino acid sequence: CASRPGQGTYEQYV.

This clone has only one observation. J is TRBJ2-1 and V is TRBV4-3, with unresolved D. The V gene's germline CDR1 is LGHNA and CDR2 YSLEER. Trimming took off 0 bases at V and 8 bases at J, with 14 bases between the two ends. There are 15 residues in the CDR3. CDR3 sequence (DNA): TGCGCCAGCAGCCAAGATCCCTCCCAAATTTATGAGCAGTTCTTC. Translation gives CASSQDPSQIYEQFF.

The gene calls are TRBV6-1 and TRBJ2-6, with 7 bases that match TRBD2. The CDR3 totals 14 residues. Trimming at V came to 6 bases and at J to 2 bases, leaving 1 base not matched to a gene. CDR1 is MNHNS and CDR2 is SASEGT in the germline V gene. CDR3 region: CASRSGTGANVLTF. In DNA, the CDR3 is TGTGCCAGCAGGAGCGGGACTGGGGCCAACGTCCTGACTTTC.

The rearrangement uses TRBV2 and TRBJ2-1; 12 bases align to TRBD2. CDR1 is SNHLY, CDR2 FYNNEI, per germline. The CDR3 sequence is 17 residues long. Germline trimming cut 6 bases from V and 4 bases from J; bases unmatched to any gene: 10. This CDR3 is CASSSGLAGTMYNEQFF. The CDR3 nucleotides read TGTGCCAGCAGCTCCGGACTAGCGGGAACCATGTACAATGAGCAGTTCTTC.

This rearrangement joins TRBV6-1 to TRBJ1-6; no clear D gene. The V end lost 3 bases, the J end lost 7 bases, and 10 bases lay between the germline ends. Germline assignment: CDR1 MNHNS and CDR2 SASEGT. This CDR3 is 14 amino acids long. CDR3 coding DNA: TGTGCCAGCAGTGACGAGAGCGAGAATTCACCCCTCCACTTT. Translated, it gives CASSDESENSPLHF.

The rearrangement joins TRBV29-1 to TRBJ1-2; 9 bases match TRBD1. The CDR3 contains 16 residues. The junction had 12 bases not matched to a gene; V was cut back by 3 bases and J by 4 bases. Looked up from germline, CDR1 is SQVTM and CDR2 is ANQGSEA. The CDR3 protein is CSVDKKDRGLVYGYTF. The CDR3 bases are TGCAGCGTTGATAAGAAAGACAGGGGGTTGGTCTATGGCTACACCTTC.

This chain uses TRBV27 with TRBJ1-1; D possibly corresponds to TRBD1 (5 bases). CDR3 length equals 13 residues. CDR1 and CDR2 (germline): MNHEY, SMNVEV (reference sequence). Between the trimmed V and J ends, which lost 2 bases and 5 bases, there was a span of 9 bases. The CDR3 sequence: CASSLPGTTEAFF. Written as DNA, the CDR3 is TGTGCCAGCAGTTTACCAGGGACGACTGAAGCTTTCTTT.

The chain combines TRBV4-1 with TRBJ1-1; D is undetermined. The germline V gene encodes CDR1 MGHRA and CDR2 YSYEKL. This CDR3 has 14 residues. V was cut by 4 bases and J by 5 bases, with 14 bases left in between. The CDR3 DNA is TGCGCCAGCAGCCCGTTTTTAGGAGGGACTGAAGCTTTCTTT. This sequence encodes CASSPFLGGTEAFF.

The V call is TRBV7-9, the J call TRBJ2-5; maybe TRBD1 (5 bases). CDR1 is SEHNR, CDR2 FQNEAQ, per germline (reference sequence). CDR3 size: 12 residues. Trimming took off 6 bases at V and 5 bases at J, with 10 bases between the two ends. The CDR3 loop is CASRQAQETQYF. CDR3 nucleotides: TGTGCCAGCAGACAGGCCCAGGAGACCCAGTACTTC.

The J gene is TRBJ2-1, the V gene TRBV27; D possibly corresponds to TRBD1 (6 bases). Trimming took off 7 bases at V and 5 bases at J, with 15 bases between the two ends. The CDR3 has 14 residues. Germline CDR1 reads MNHEY; CDR2 reads SMNVEV (reference sequence). This chain's CDR3 is CASNQQGRHNEQFF. CDR3 in DNA: TGTGCCAGCAATCAACAGGGTCGGCACAATGAGCAGTTCTTC.

This chain uses TRBV11-2 with TRBJ2-5; TRBD2 matches at 8 bases. The V segment lost 3 bases and the J segment 5 bases; nucleotides outside the gene matches: 2. CDR1 and CDR2 (germline): SGHAT, FQNNGV. CDR3 length: 13 residues. Here the CDR3 DNA reads TGTGCCAGCAGCTTCGGACTAGCCGAGACCCAGTACTTC. It yields the protein CASSFGLAETQYF.

The chain has TRBV18 and TRBJ1-5, with D unresolved. The CDR3 extends over 15 amino acids. Trimming removed 0 bases from V and 1 base from J, with 7 bases in between. Per germline, CDR1 KGHSH and CDR2 LQKENI. CDR3 in DNA: TGTGCCAGCTCACCACCGTCACAGAGCAATCAGCCCCAGCATTTT. It codes for CASSPPSQSNQPQHF.

This clone is a singleton in its sample. The chain links TRBV27 to TRBJ1-1, with D possibly matching TRBD1 (6 bases). Germline CDR1 MNHEY, CDR2 SMNVEV (reference sequence). This CDR3 comprises 13 residues. The V and J ends lost 6 bases and 1 base respectively, with 9 bases between them. The CDR3 bases are TGTGCCAGCAGGGGGACATCGAACACTGAAGCTTTCTTT. This gives the protein CASRGTSNTEAFF.

The chain is built from TRBV27 and TRBJ2-7, with 8 bases that match TRBD1. CDR3 length equals 15 residues. Losses at the gene ends were 6 bases for V and 0 bases for J; bases not matched to a gene: 7. Germline CDR1 reads MNHEY; CDR2 reads SMNVEV (reference sequence). The CDR3 is CASSPAGGPSYEQYV. As DNA, the CDR3 is TGTGCCAGCAGCCCGGCAGGGGGCCCCTCCTACGAGCAGTACGTC.

The chain combines TRBV5-1 with TRBJ2-2; TRBD1 matches 8 bases. V dropped 4 bases and J dropped 5; count of bases not matched to a gene: 10. CDR3 length: 16 amino acids. Germline V lookup: CDR1 SGHRS, CDR2 YFSETQ. The CDR3 nucleotides read TGCGCCAGCAGCCCCTCCCCCCAGGGGGCTACCGGGGAGCTGTTTTTT. As protein: CASSPSPQGATGELFF.

The chain recombines TRBV7-6 with TRBJ1-3; D is ambiguous. Trimming stripped 1 base from V and 0 bases from J, with 16 bases between. Germline V gene sequence: CDR1 SGHVS, CDR2 FNYEAQ. The CDR3 covers 18 residues. CDR3 in DNA: TGTGCCAGCAGCTTAGGCCCCTCCTGGGAAATCTCTGGAAACACCATATATTTT. Translation: CASSLGPSWEISGNTIYF.

This chain connects TRBV13 to TRBJ2-7; tentatively, D is TRBD2 (5 bases). V dropped 8 bases and J dropped 6 bases, with 17 bases sitting between them. This CDR3 is 13 amino acids long. Germline V CDR1 and CDR2: PRHDT, FYEKMQ (reference sequence). The CDR3 sequence is CASGPVSGSEQYF. DNA for the CDR3: TGTGCCAGCGGGCCTGTGTCGGGGAGCGAGCAGTACTTC. Together with reference TRBV13 and TRBJ2-7, the CDR3 gives the full variable domain: AAGVIQSPRHLIKEKRETATLKCYPIPRHDTVYWYQQGPGQDPQFLISFYEKMQSDKGSIPDRFSAQQFSDYHSELNMSSLELGDSALYFCASGPVSGSEQYFGPGTRLTVT.

The genes are TRBV28 and TRBJ1-2; D is undetermined. The CDR3 contains 13 residues. CDR1 and CDR2 from the germline V gene are MDHEN and SYDVKM. The ends were cut back, 10 bases at V and 0 bases at J, with 12 bases in the middle. CDR3: CANQDRTNYGYTF. The CDR3 coding sequence is TGTGCCAACCAGGACCGAACTAACTATGGCTACACCTTC.

CDR3 amino acids: CASSSGQEAFF. The CDR3 DNA reads as TGTGCCAGCAGTTCTGGACAGGAAGCTTTCTTT. The chain employs TRBV28 and TRBJ1-1; TRBD1 is a possible D gene (6 bases). V was pared by 4 bases and J by 8 bases, with 8 bases between. The CDR3 has 11 amino acids. Germline V gene lookup returns CDR1 MDHEN and CDR2 SYDVKM.

V usage is TRBV15 and J usage is TRBJ1-4; TRBD1 aligns across 8 bases. Germline CDR1 reads LNHNV; CDR2 reads YYDKDF (reference sequence). The CDR3 is 15 amino acids. The V gene end was trimmed by 5 bases and the J gene end by 6 bases; junction bases not matched to a gene: 8. The CDR3 protein is CATSHTGQEDEKLFF. The CDR3 region has the DNA TGTGCCACCAGCCACACGGGACAGGAAGATGAAAAACTGTTTTTT.

The V call is TRBV28, the J call TRBJ1-3; maybe TRBD1 (5 bases). Germline V CDR1 and CDR2: MDHEN, SYDVKM. The CDR3 has 14 amino acids. The ends were cut back, 6 bases at V and 10 bases at J, with 19 bases in the middle. For the CDR3, the DNA is TGTGCCAGCAGCCGCCCCGGGGACCTGAGGACCATATATTTT. This codes for CASSRPGDLRTIYF. Together with reference TRBV28 and TRBJ1-3, the CDR3 gives the full variable domain: DVKVTQSSRYLVKRTGEKVFLECVQDMDHENMFWYRQDPGLGLRLIYFSYDVKMKEKGDIPEGYSVSREKKERFSLILESASTNQTSMYLCASSRPGDLRTIYFGEGSWLTVV.

This rearrangement joins TRBV11-3 to TRBJ2-2; D unresolved. Between the trimmed V and J ends, which lost 4 bases and 0 bases, there was a span of 9 bases. The CDR3 runs to 15 residues. Germline V lookup: CDR1 SGHNT, CDR2 YENEEA. The CDR3 sequence: CASSSLSSNTGELFF. For the CDR3, the DNA is TGTGCCAGCAGCTCTCTTTCCTCGAACACCGGGGAGCTGTTTTTT.

The rearrangement joins TRBV2 to TRBJ2-5, with a possible D match to TRBD2 (5 bases). CDR3 size: 16 residues. V was shortened by 3 bases and J by 1 base, with 15 bases between the two germline ends. Germline V gene lookup returns CDR1 SNHLY and CDR2 FYNNEI. The CDR3 DNA follows: TGTGCCAGCAGTGAGGAGGTGGGATTCACCCAAGAGACCCAGTACTTC. Translating gives CASSEEVGFTQETQYF.

J is TRBJ2-5 and V is TRBV7-2; the D is unclear. Trimming took 5 bases from V and 3 from J, leaving 10 bases between them. From germline, CDR1 is SGHTA and CDR2 FQGNSA. CDR3 size: 13 residues. This CDR3 is CASSPPLKETQYF. The CDR3 DNA follows: TGTGCCAGCAGCCCCCCCCTAAAAGAGACCCAGTACTTC.

The chain links TRBV9 to TRBJ1-1; weak D call: TRBD1 (5 bases). The CDR3 covers 15 residues. Trimming took off 2 bases at V and 7 bases at J, with 18 bases between the two ends. CDR1 is SGDLS and CDR2 is YYNGEE in the germline V gene. CDR3 nucleotide sequence: TGTGCCAGCAGCGTCCTATCCTTCGGGGGGAATGAAGCTTTCTTT. Translated, it gives CASSVLSFGGNEAFF.

This clone was detected a few times. V is TRBV28 and J is TRBJ2-7; TRBD1 might be the D (6 bases). CDR3 length: 14 amino acids. Deletions cut 5 bases from V and 3 bases from J, with 14 bases between. In germline, CDR1 is MDHEN, CDR2 SYDVKM. The CDR3 region has the DNA TGTGCCAGCAGTCGAGGGGACACGTACTACGAGCAGTACGTC. This translates into CASSRGDTYYEQYV.

This clone was recorded a few times. The rearrangement uses TRBV28 and TRBJ1-6; D unresolved. Germline-derived CDR1 and CDR2 are MDHEN and SYDVKM. This CDR3 region has 14 residues. With 5 bases removed from V and 6 bases from J, the gap between germline ends came to 11 bases. CDR3 protein: CASSPQSFNSPLHF. CDR3 in DNA: TGTGCCAGCAGTCCCCAAAGCTTTAATTCACCCCTCCACTTT.

The chain links TRBV18 to TRBJ2-1; D may be TRBD2 (7 bases). V was cut by 6 bases and J by 9 bases, with 18 bases left in between. The length of the CDR3 is 14 residues. Germline V gene sequence: CDR1 KGHSH, CDR2 LQKENI. The DNA of the CDR3 is TGTGCCAGCTCGGCCCTTGGGGGGGCAGGTGAGCAGTTCTTC. Encoded protein: CASSALGGAGEQFF.

The chain is built from TRBV11-2 and TRBJ2-5; D remains unclear. Deletions cut 1 base from V and 5 bases from J, with 14 bases between. The CDR3 length is 15 residues. Germline CDR1 and CDR2: SGHAT and FQNNGV. CDR3 sequence reads: CASSLGPSRRETQYF. The CDR3 bases are TGTGCCAGCAGCTTAGGTCCCTCGCGACGGGAGACCCAGTACTTC. Complete variable domain (other parts from reference TRBV11-2 and TRBJ2-5): EAGVAQSPRYKIIEKRQSVAFWCNPISGHATLYWYQQILGQGPKLLIQFQNNGVVDDSQLPKDRFSAERLKGVDSTLKIQPAKLEDSAVYLCASSLGPSRRETQYFGPGTRLLVL.

The gene calls are TRBV28 and TRBJ2-3; tentatively, D is TRBD1 (5 bases). Germline V gene lookup returns CDR1 MDHEN and CDR2 SYDVKM. This CDR3 has 12 amino acids. V shed 7 bases and J shed 2 bases, with 7 bases lying between them. The CDR3, as DNA: TGTGCCAGCAAAGGGGACACAGATACGCAGTATTTT. Its translation: CASKGDTDTQYF.